Listed below are T cell receptor beta chains from one sample, sequenced in a study of molecular identifiers for immune sequencing clone quantification. TCRdb re-analysed the PCR reads in MiXCR, keeping a single row per CDR3 protein. The sample consists of 8,000 to 10,000 distinct CDR3 sequences, roughly an eighth of them appearing once. The sequenced sample was naive CD8+ T cells from blood, with Jurkat cell RNA spiked in. These receptors came from a human donor in good health. Some libraries in this study had Jurkat cell RNA spiked in. Both conserved end residues are part of each CDR3. The D gene is left open where the match is weak. Not every row has a clone size; where given, it reads once, few, many or a size class.

J	V	D	size	DNA	CDR3
TRBJ2-7	TRBV7-9	NA	NA	TGCGCCAGCAGCTCAGTGGGGGGCGCAGCTAATTACGGGCAGTACTTC	CASSSVGGAANYGQYF
TRBJ2-7	TRBV19	NA	medium-sized	TGTGCCAGTAGTATACGGGACGGCGGGACCTACGAGCAGTACTTC	CASSIRDGGTYEQYF
TRBJ1-3	TRBV10-2	TRBD1	many	TGCGCCAGCAGTGAGGTGACAGGGAGGGACACCATATATTTT	CASSEVTGRDTIYF
TRBJ1-4	TRBV23-1	NA	many	TGCGCCAGCAGTCAATCGGGGGGCACTAATGAAAAACTGTTTTTT	CASSQSGGTNEKLFF
TRBJ2-7	TRBV27	TRBD2	many	TGTGCCAGCAGTTTGGGACTAGCGGGCTACGAGCAGTACTTC	CASSLGLAGYEQYF
TRBJ2-7	TRBV7-9	NA	medium-sized	TGTGCCAGCAGCCCGACGAGACCTAGCCACGAGCAGTACTTC	CASSPTRPSHEQYF
TRBJ2-2	TRBV30	NA	medium-sized	TGTGCCTGGAGTCCGTACCACACCGGGGAGCTGTTTTTT	CAWSPYHTGELFF
TRBJ2-3	TRBV7-9	TRBD1	many	TGTGCCAGCAGCGCACCCCGGGACAGGGCCACAGATACGCAGTATTTT	CASSAPRDRATDTQYF
TRBJ2-1	TRBV6-6	TRBD2	many	TGTGCCAGCAGTGAACAGACTAGCGGGACCTACAATGAGCAGTTCTTC	CASSEQTSGTYNEQFF
TRBJ2-2	TRBV28	TRBD1	many	TGTGCCAGCAGCCGTGACAGGGGGCTGGGCACCGGGGAGCTGTTTTTT	CASSRDRGLGTGELFF
TRBJ2-5	TRBV6-5	NA	many	TGTGCCAGCAGTTACTCTCCAGGGCCCCGGGAGACCCAGTACTTC	CASSYSPGPRETQYF
TRBJ2-1	TRBV6-5	NA	medium-sized	TGTGCCAGCAGTTACGCCATACTAGGGGGTGAGCAGTTCTTC	CASSYAILGGEQFF
TRBJ2-1	TRBV6-2/TRBV6-3	TRBD2	few	TGTGCCAGCAGTCCCCCCATTGAAGCGGGGGAGTCCTACAATGAGCAGTTCTTC	CASSPPIEAGESYNEQFF
TRBJ2-1	TRBV5-5	NA	many	TGTGCCACCGAGGGGATACGGTATGAGCAGTTCTTC	CATEGIRYEQFF
TRBJ1-1	TRBV20-1	TRBD1	many	TGCAGTGCTAGAGAGACAGGGGAAGCTTTCTTT	CSARETGEAFF
TRBJ2-1	TRBV7-9	TRBD2	medium-sized	TGTGCCAGCAGCGGATGGACTAGCGAGTCCTACAATGAGCAGTTCTTC	CASSGWTSESYNEQFF
TRBJ2-5	TRBV5-5	NA	medium-sized	TGTGCCAGCAGCTTGGACCGGGTGTACCAAGAGACCCAGTACTTC	CASSLDRVYQETQYF
TRBJ2-5	TRBV29-1	NA	medium-sized	TGCAGCGTATTACTAGGGCAAGAGACCCAGTACTTC	CSVLLGQETQYF
TRBJ2-2	TRBV5-4	NA	many	TGTGCCAGCAGCTTGCGGGGCGGGGAGCTGTTTTTT	CASSLRGGELFF
TRBJ2-7	TRBV6-2/TRBV6-3	NA	NA	TGTGCCAGCAATTTGGGGGGGCTCGACGAGCAGTACTTC	CASNLGGLDEQYF
TRBJ2-5	TRBV19	NA	many	TGTGCCAGTAGTATAGGCGCGGGTTTCAGGGAGACCCAGTACTTC	CASSIGAGFRETQYF
TRBJ1-5	TRBV15	NA	medium-sized	TGTGCCACCAGCAGAGATCTGGGATTGAATCAGCCCCAGCATTTT	CATSRDLGLNQPQHF
TRBJ2-7	TRBV28	NA	medium-sized	TGTGCCAGCAGTTATCGGGGGGCGTCCGAGGACGAGCAGTACTTC	CASSYRGASEDEQYF
TRBJ1-5	TRBV19	NA	medium-sized	TGTGCCAGTAGTAATCCCTGGGGTGGGCACCGCAATCAGCCCCAGCATTTT	CASSNPWGGHRNQPQHF